These 14 T cell receptor beta chains originate from one sample sequenced in a study of cytomegalovirus exposure and HLA in healthy donors. PCR used 60 Vbeta primers and 13 Jbeta primers. The protocol was immunoSEQ multiplex PCR, while the TCRdb copy is restricted to in-frame clones and leaves out a portion. The sample records about 120,000 clones, roughly four fifths being singletons. Specimen: PBMCs. The receptors were sampled from a woman between 18 and 30 years old in good health and CMV-seronegative.

The chain is built from TRBV19 and TRBJ1-5, with a weak D call TRBD1 (6 bases). The CDR3 runs to 15 residues. The V end was cut by 7 bases, the J end by 7 bases, with 20 bases between. Germline V gives CDR1 LNHDA, CDR2 SQIVND (reference sequence). The CDR3 spells CASKKGGGAEQPQHF. The CDR3 DNA reads as TGTGCCAGTAAAAAAGGGGGGGGCGCGGAGCAGCCCCAGCATTTT.

The J gene is TRBJ2-2, the V gene TRBV6-5; D is perhaps TRBD1 (5 bases). The CDR3 loop spans 14 amino acids. Trimming removed 1 base at V and 5 bases at J, with 8 bases between. Germline V CDR1 and CDR2: MNHEY, SVGAGI. For the CDR3, the DNA is TGTGCCAGCAGTTACTTCCAGGGTACCGGGGAGCTGTTTTTT. Translated: CASSYFQGTGELFF.

This clone was counted a single time. The J gene is TRBJ2-2, the V gene TRBV5-1; 9 bases map to TRBD2. V dropped 5 bases and J dropped 0; count of bases not matched to a gene: 5. The CDR3 sequence is 16 residues long. CDR1 is SGHRS, CDR2 YFSETQ, per germline. CDR3 nucleotides: TGCGCCAGCAGTTTGTTAGCGGGAGCGAACACCGGGGAGCTGTTTTTT. Protein product: CASSLLAGANTGELFF.

This chain connects TRBV9 to TRBJ1-4; 9 nucleotides agree with TRBD1. The J segment lost 5 bases and the V segment lost 0 bases, leaving 5 bases of the junction unmatched. CDR3 size: 16 residues. In germline, CDR1 is SGDLS, CDR2 YYNGEE. In DNA, the CDR3 is TGTGCCAGCAGCGTAGGATCGGGACAGGGAAATGAAAAACTGTTTTTT. Translating gives CASSVGSGQGNEKLFF.

The chain is built from TRBV6-5 and TRBJ1-1, with D possibly matching TRBD1 (5 bases). Germline CDR1 is MNHEY and CDR2 is SVGAGI. The germline V and J ends were trimmed by 2 bases and 0 bases, with 10 bases remaining between them. The CDR3 length is 15 residues. In DNA, the CDR3 is TGTGCCAGCAGTTACGGACAAGTGATGAACACTGAAGCTTTCTTT. Translation gives CASSYGQVMNTEAFF.

The rearrangement joins TRBV14 to TRBJ1-1, with D unresolved. The CDR3 is made up of 14 amino acids. With 4 bases removed from V and 1 base from J, the gap between germline ends came to 10 bases. CDR1 SGHDN and CDR2 FVKESK come from the germline V gene. The CDR3 DNA reads as TGTGCCAGCAGCCGGGAGGTCCCGAACACTGAAGCTTTCTTT. Its protein is CASSREVPNTEAFF.

The chain is built from TRBV6-1 and TRBJ2-7; 11 bases are a match to TRBD1. Trimming took 5 bases from V and 2 from J; bases not matched to a gene: 5. The CDR3 runs to 15 residues. The germline CDR1 and CDR2 sequences are MNHNS and SASEGT. The CDR3 sequence: CASSPRTGGAYEQYF. In DNA, the CDR3 is TGTGCCAGCAGTCCGAGGACAGGGGGCGCCTACGAGCAGTACTTC.

The V and J genes are TRBV29-1 and TRBJ1-1, with 9 positions matching TRBD1. The V segment lost 2 bases and the J segment 3 bases; nucleotides outside the gene matches: 13. CDR3 size: 17 residues. The germline CDR1 and CDR2 sequences are SQVTM and ANQGSEA. The CDR3: CSVENPGQGMRDTEAFF. The CDR3 nucleotides read TGCAGCGTTGAAAACCCGGGACAGGGAATGAGAGACACTGAAGCTTTCTTT.

The CDR3 DNA reads as TGTGCCTGGGGAGGGTGGCTCGCAGCAACTAATGAAAAACTGTTTTTT. Translation gives CAWGGWLAATNEKLFF. This chain uses TRBV30 with TRBJ1-4, with D uncertain. Trimming left V 5 bases short and J 0 bases short, with 16 bases between. The CDR3 runs to 16 residues. CDR1 and CDR2 (germline): GTSNPN, SVGIG (reference sequence). Full variable domain (rest looked up from reference TRBV30 and TRBJ1-4): SQTIHQWPATLVQPVGSPLSLECTVEGTSNPNLYWYRQAAGRGLQLLFYSVGIGQISSEVPQNLSASRPQDRQFILSSKKLLLSDSGFYLCAWGGWLAATNEKLFFGSGTQLSVL.

The V and J genes are TRBV30 and TRBJ1-1; D gene ambiguous. Trimming pared 2 bases from V and 3 bases from J, leaving 16 bases between. The germline V gene encodes CDR1 GTSNPN and CDR2 SVGIG (reference sequence). This CDR3 is built from 15 residues. CDR3 in amino acids: CAWSPLGPSYTEAFF. The CDR3 DNA reads as TGTGCCTGGAGTCCCCTAGGTCCCTCTTACACTGAAGCTTTCTTT.

Concerning this clone itself: One end of the junction does not line up with germline, which may come from a read error. The chain combines TRBV29-1 with TRBJ2-3; 8 bases line up with TRBD2. The CDR3 is made up of 12 amino acids. CDR1 is SQVTM, CDR2 ANQGSEA, per germline. CDR3 in DNA: TGCAGCGTTGAAGGAGCGGGAGATACGAAGTATTTT. Translating it yields CSVEGAGDTKYF.

This rearrangement joins TRBV30 to TRBJ1-5; 11 bases fit TRBD1. CDR1 and CDR2 (germline): GTSNPN, SVGIG (reference sequence). Germline trimming cut 3 bases from V and 6 bases from J; bases unmatched to any gene: 10. The CDR3 has 16 residues. Here the CDR3 DNA reads TGTGCCTGGAGCGGTCCCGGGACAGGGGGGGGTCAGCCCCAGCATTTT. Encoded protein: CAWSGPGTGGGQPQHF.

The chain joins TRBV30 to TRBJ2-3; no clear D. V was shortened by 2 bases and J by 4 bases, with 10 bases between the two germline ends. CDR1 is GTSNPN and CDR2 is SVGIG in the germline V gene (reference sequence). This CDR3 spans 13 amino acids. CDR3: CAWSFRSADTQYF. CDR3 bases: TGTGCCTGGAGTTTTCGAAGCGCAGATACGCAGTATTTT.

V is TRBV6-6 and J is TRBJ1-1, with a tentative D call TRBD1 (5 bases). The length of the CDR3 is 13 residues. V dropped 6 bases and J dropped 1 base, with 9 bases sitting between them. Germline assignment: CDR1 MNHNY and CDR2 SVGAGI (reference sequence). CDR3 residues: CASSPTENTEAFF. CDR3 nucleotides: TGTGCCAGCAGCCCGACAGAGAACACTGAAGCTTTCTTT.